This T cell receptor beta chain was found in a study of radiation and T cells in renal cell carcinoma. General observations from the study: Baseline intratumoral clonotype presence is unknown without pretreatment biopsies. Irradiated tumors held more dominant CDR3 motifs than control tumors.

Remarks on this clone: Its specificity is unknown.

Treatment described: 15 Gy SBRT to primary tumor, nephrectomy 4 weeks later. Nephrectomy followed 15 Gy stereotactic body radiation by 4 weeks. Assay used: immunoSEQ multiplex PCR; TCRdb lists only in-frame clones, some missing. The sample includes some 5,000 clones, approximately 60% of them seen just once. The V and J ends lost 2 bases and 8 bases respectively, with 7 bases between them. This CDR3 is built from 12 residues. CDR1 is SGHVS and CDR2 is FNYEAQ in the germline V gene. This specimen was tumor tissue, taken from a patient whose treatment included radiotherapy and nephrectomy. The chain uses TRBV7-6 and TRBJ2-1; D gene ambiguous. The TCR comes from a man in his fifties or sixties with renal cell carcinoma. The CDR3, as DNA: TGTGCCAGCAGCTTAAATCGGGATGAGCAGTTCTTC. Its protein is CASSLNRDEQFF.